This section outlines one TCR beta chain sequence together with its context. The CDR3 extends over 15 amino acids. Germline V gene sequence: CDR1 SGHDT, CDR2 YYEEEE. The V gene lost 0 bases and the J gene lost 6 bases, with 13 bases spanning the gap. The entry originates in a study of healthy donors' naive CD4 and CD8 T cells. Each TCR library used 400 to 600 ng of total RNA and a linear amplification protocol. Original analysis: 4 or 5 healthy donors contributed roughly 72,000 sequenced TCR alpha transcripts. TCRdb ran MiXCR on the reads and lists one entry per CDR3 protein. These V and J calls are TCRdb output, not the study's own analysis. The repertoire holds approximately 180,000 distinct CDR3 sequences, with 65% to 75% as singletons.

This sequence originates from a pool of human donors in good health; the sample pools cells from several healthy donors. Material for sequencing was naive CD4+ and CD8+ T cells sorted from blood, pooled from several donors. This sequence joins TRBV5-6 and TRBJ1-5; perhaps TRBD1 as D (5 bases). The CDR3 spells CASSLAGRGSQPQHF. The DNA for the CDR3 is TGTGCCAGCAGCTTGGCGGGTCGGGGGAGTCAGCCCCAGCATTTT.